This T cell receptor (beta chain) emerged from a study of shared clonotypes between healthy human individuals. Assay execution proceeded at the deep level. The method was immunoSEQ multiplex PCR; TCRdb's version includes in-frame clones alone and lacks a portion of them. Of around 1.1 million clones listed, 60% to 85% were seen once; the top ten hold 0.89%. Only Caucasian adults living in Nashville, Tennessee made up the donor group. The ends were cut back, 1 base at V and 4 bases at J, with 7 bases in the middle. From germline, CDR1 is SGHAT and CDR2 FQNNGV. This CDR3 has 13 amino acids. Study-wide points: The naive CD4 repertoires of several donors were compared, and approximately 5% of clonotypes were shared. Memory subsets had estimated richness that was generally smaller than that of naive subsets.

This clone was observed a handful of times. As yet, its antigen is unknown. The sequence was obtained from a man aged 18 to 30 in good health. Some clones in this sample may be carry-over from other donors' samples. The chain joins TRBV11-2 to TRBJ1-2; perhaps TRBD1 as D (5 bases). The sample was memory CD4+ T cells from PBMCs. Noted subset: CD45RA-negative fraction. CDR3 residues: CASSLATVYGYTF. DNA for the CDR3: TGTGCCAGCAGCTTAGCGACAGTCTATGGCTACACCTTC. Drawing the rest from reference TRBV11-2 and TRBJ1-2, the complete variable domain is EAGVAQSPRYKIIEKRQSVAFWCNPISGHATLYWYQQILGQGPKLLIQFQNNGVVDDSQLPKDRFSAERLKGVDSTLKIQPAKLEDSAVYLCASSLATVYGYTFGSGTRLTVV.